The TCR beta chain under discussion was sequenced for a study of T cell repertoires in cytomegalovirus infection. TCRdb analysed the reads with MiXCR anew, one entry per CDR3 protein. This sample has over 100,000 distinct CDR3 sequences; about a tenth occur once, and the top ten carry around a third. This CDR3 comprises 15 residues. The V gene's germline CDR1 is SGHTA and CDR2 FQGNSA. V dropped 0 bases and J dropped 0 bases, with 8 bases sitting between them. This clonotype came up many times. Antigen: not known. The J gene is TRBJ1-1, the V gene TRBV7-2; the D is unclear. The sequenced sample consisted of PBMCs, sequenced either directly or after in vitro stimulation (not recorded which). The receptor comes from a human donor in good health (CMV status not recorded). Some clones in this sample may be carry-over from other donors' samples. The CDR3 sequence is CASSLAHALNTEAFF. In DNA form, the CDR3 reads TGTGCCAGCAGCTTAGCGCACGCTCTGAACACTGAAGCTTTCTTT.